This TCR beta chain was recovered during a study of T-cell reconstitution after alpha-beta-depleted transplantation in children. This clonotype was observed at least ten times. Its cognate antigen is unknown. Study results and caveats: Several patients had high TCRbeta diversity at day 60; it came from surviving recipient T cells and thymic progenitors.

V lost 0 bases, J lost 0 bases, and 11 bases lay in between. This CDR3 comprises 16 residues. CDR1 and CDR2 (germline): SEHNR, FQNEAQ (reference sequence). Preparation of the TCRbeta library was carried out with unique molecular identifiers. TCRdb passed the PCR reads through MiXCR, listing each CDR3 protein once. Of tens of thousands of distinct CDR3 sequences in the sample, 4.9% were seen once. The clonotype originates from a boy in the first two years of life who had a stem cell transplant for acute myeloid leukemia, so the T cells may come from the graft donor. The gene calls are TRBV7-9 and TRBJ1-2; D may be TRBD1 (5 bases). Sequencing used PBMCs, mostly from graft donor cells, obtained 180 days after TCRalphabeta/CD19-depleted stem cell transplant. The DNA for the CDR3 is TGTGCCAGCAGCTTAGCGAGACAGCCTCCTAACTATGGCTACACCTTC. This gives the protein CASSLARQPPNYGYTF.